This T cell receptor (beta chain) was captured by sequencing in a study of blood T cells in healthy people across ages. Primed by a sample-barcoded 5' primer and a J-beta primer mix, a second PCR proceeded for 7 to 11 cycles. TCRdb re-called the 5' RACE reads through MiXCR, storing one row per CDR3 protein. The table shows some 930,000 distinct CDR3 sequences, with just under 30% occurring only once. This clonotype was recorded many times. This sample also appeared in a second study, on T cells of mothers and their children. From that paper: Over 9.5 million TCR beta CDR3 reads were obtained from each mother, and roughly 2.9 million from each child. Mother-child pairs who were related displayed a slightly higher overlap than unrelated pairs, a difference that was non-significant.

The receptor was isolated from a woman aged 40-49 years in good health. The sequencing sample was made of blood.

The CDR3 DNA is TGCAGTGCGTCCCTTCTCCTGGGTCAGCCCCAGCATTTT. It specifies CSASLLLGQPQHF. The chain carries TRBV20-1 and TRBJ1-5, with D uncertain. The ends were cut back, 6 bases at V and 6 bases at J, with 15 bases in the middle. CDR3 length: 13 amino acids. The germline gives CDR1 DFQATT, CDR2 SNEGSKA (reference sequence).